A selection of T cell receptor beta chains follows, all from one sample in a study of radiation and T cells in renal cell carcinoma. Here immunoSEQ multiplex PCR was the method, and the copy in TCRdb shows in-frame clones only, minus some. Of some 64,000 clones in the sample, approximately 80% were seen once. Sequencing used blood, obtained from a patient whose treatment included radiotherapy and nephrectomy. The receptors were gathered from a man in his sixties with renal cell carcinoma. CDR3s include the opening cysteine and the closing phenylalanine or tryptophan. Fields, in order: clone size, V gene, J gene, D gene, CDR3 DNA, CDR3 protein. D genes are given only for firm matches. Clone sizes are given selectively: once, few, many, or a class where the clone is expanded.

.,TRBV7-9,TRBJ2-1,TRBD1,TGTGCCAGCAGCCTACAGGGGACCTACAATGAGCAGTTCTTC,CASSLQGTYNEQFF
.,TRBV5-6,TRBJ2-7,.,TGTGCCAGCAGCTTGGTCGGACTCTACGAGCAGTACTTC,CASSLVGLYEQYF
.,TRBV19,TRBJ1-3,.,TGTGCCAGTAGTATAGATTCAGGGGTTGGAAACACCATATATTTT,CASSIDSGVGNTIYF
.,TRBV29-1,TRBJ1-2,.,TGCAGCGTCGGCAGTATTGGGGCTTATGGCTACACCTTC,CSVGSIGAYGYTF
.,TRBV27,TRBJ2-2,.,TGTGCCAGCAGTCCTCCGCCTTACACCGGGGAGCTGTTTTTT,CASSPPPYTGELFF
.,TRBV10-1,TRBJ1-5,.,TGCGCCAGCATAGGGGGAGGGGACAATCAGCCCCAGCATTTT,CASIGGGDNQPQHF
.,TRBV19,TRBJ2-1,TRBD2,TGTGCCACCCAGCGGGAGGGCCCCGGAAGTGAGCAGTTCTTC,CATQREGPGSEQFF
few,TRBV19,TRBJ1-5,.,TGTGCCAGTAGCGGACAAATTAATCAGCCCCAGCATTTT,CASSGQINQPQHF
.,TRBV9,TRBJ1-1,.,TGTGCCAGCAGCGTCGCAGCACGGGGGGACACTGAAGCTTTCTTT,CASSVAARGDTEAFF
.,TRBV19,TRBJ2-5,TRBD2,TGTGCCAGTAAGGTTAGCGGGGGGTCATGGACCCAGTACTTC,CASKVSGGSWTQYF
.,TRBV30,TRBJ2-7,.,TGTGCCTGGAGTCAGGATTCCGAGCAGTACTTC,CAWSQDSEQYF
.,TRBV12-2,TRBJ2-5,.,TGTGCAAGTCGCCCCCCCCCGGGGGGAATGAGGGGAGAGACCCAGTACTTC,CASRPPPGGMRGETQYF
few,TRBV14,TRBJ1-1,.,TGTGCCAGCAGTTGGGCCACGAACACTGAAGCTTTCTTT,CASSWATNTEAFF
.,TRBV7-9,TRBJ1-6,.,TGTGCCAGCAGCAACCGGGGGACCGACCCGAATTCACCCCTCCACTTT,CASSNRGTDPNSPLHF
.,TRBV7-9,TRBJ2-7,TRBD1,TGTGCCAGCAGCGCGACAGGGCACGAGCAGTACTTC,CASSATGHEQYF
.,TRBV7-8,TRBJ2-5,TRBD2,TGTGCCAGCAGCTTAGCGGCAGCGGGGCAGACCCAGTACTTC,CASSLAAAGQTQYF
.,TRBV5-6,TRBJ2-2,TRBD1,TGTGCCAGCATCCTACAAGGGGGCGCGAACACCGGGGAGCTGTTTTTT,CASILQGGANTGELFF
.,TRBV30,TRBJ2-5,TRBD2,TGTGCCGGAAGGGTAACCGGCGGGGGGGATCGGATCCAAGAGACCCAGTACTTC,CAGRVTGGGDRIQETQYF
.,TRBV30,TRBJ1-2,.,TGTGCCTGGAGTGGCAGGGGTGGGTATGGCTACACCTTC,CAWSGRGGYGYTF
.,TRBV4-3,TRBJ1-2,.,TGCGCCAGCAGCCAAGTCCCGGGGCTCTCTTTTTATGGCTACACCTTC,CASSQVPGLSFYGYTF
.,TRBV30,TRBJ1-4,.,TGTGCCTGGAGTTTGGGGTTAAGCGATGAAAAACTGTTTTTT,CAWSLGLSDEKLFF
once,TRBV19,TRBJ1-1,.,TGTGCCAGTAGTCGGGGGGCCAGGGGCACTGAAGCTTTCTTT,CASSRGARGTEAFF
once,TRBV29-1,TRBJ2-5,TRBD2,TGCAGCGTTGATCGGGGGGGAGAGACCCAGTACTTC,CSVDRGGETQYF
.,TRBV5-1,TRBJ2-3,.,TGCGCCAGCAGCTTGGCCGATAGCAGGGCAGATACGCAGTATTTT,CASSLADSRADTQYF
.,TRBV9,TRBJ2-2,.,TGTGCCAGCGTCCGGGACTCAGGGACCGGGGAGCTGTTTTTT,CASVRDSGTGELFF
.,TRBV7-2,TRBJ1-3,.,TGTGCCAGCAGCTTACAGCCCGGCACCACTGGAAACACCATATATTTT,CASSLQPGTTGNTIYF
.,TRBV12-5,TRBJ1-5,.,TGTGCTAGTGGTTTGGTACGCAGTGGGGATCAGCCCCAGCATTTT,CASGLVRSGDQPQHF
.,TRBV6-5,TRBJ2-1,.,TGTGCCAGCAGTTTTACAGGGTATGAGCAGTTCTTC,CASSFTGYEQFF
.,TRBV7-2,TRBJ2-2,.,TGTGCCAGCAGCCTAGGGGCCGGGGAGCTGTTTTTT,CASSLGAGELFF
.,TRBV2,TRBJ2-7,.,TGTGCCAGCAGTGGGGGTCTAGCGTACTCCTACGAGCAGTACTTC,CASSGGLAYSYEQYF
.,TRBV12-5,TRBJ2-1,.,TGTGCTAGTGGTTGGGCAACCCGGGATGAGCAGTTCTTC,CASGWATRDEQFF
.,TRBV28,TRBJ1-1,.,TGTGCCAGCAGTTTTCCCCGAGGGATAGGACAGTCTGAAGCTTTCTTT,CASSFPRGIGQSEAFF
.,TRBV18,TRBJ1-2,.,TGTGCCAGCTCACCACTCGAGGGGCCCTATGGCTACACCTTC,CASSPLEGPYGYTF
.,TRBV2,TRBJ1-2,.,TGTGCCAGCAGTGCCGACAGGAGCTACTATGGCTACACCTTC,CASSADRSYYGYTF
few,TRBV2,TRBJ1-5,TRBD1,TGTGCCAGCATAGGGACAGGGTATTATCAGCCCCAGCATTTT,CASIGTGYYQPQHF
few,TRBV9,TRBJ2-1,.,TGTGCCAGCAGCGGGGACCAAAAGACATACAATGAGCAGTTCTTC,CASSGDQKTYNEQFF
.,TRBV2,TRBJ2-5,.,TGTGCCAGCGCCGACCGGACGAGGGCTTGGGAGACCCAGTACTTC,CASADRTRAWETQYF
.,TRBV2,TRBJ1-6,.,TGTGCCAGCAGTGAAGAGGGAAATTCACCCCTCCACTTT,CASSEEGNSPLHF
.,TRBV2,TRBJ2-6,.,TGTGCCAGCAATTCCAACAGCCGGGCCAACGTCCTGACTTTC,CASNSNSRANVLTF
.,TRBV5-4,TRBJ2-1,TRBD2,TGTGCCAGCAGCCAAAAAGCGGGAGAGGGCAATGAGCAGTTCTTC,CASSQKAGEGNEQFF
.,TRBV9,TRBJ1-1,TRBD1,TGTGCCAGCAGCGCGGGACAGGCAAACACTGAAGCTTTCTTT,CASSAGQANTEAFF
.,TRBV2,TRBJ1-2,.,TGTGCCAGCAGTGAAGCGGGCCCTGAGTTCTATGGCTACACCTTC,CASSEAGPEFYGYTF
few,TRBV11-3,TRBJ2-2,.,TGTGCCAGCAGCAGTTCCAGTGTTGGTACCGGGGAGCTGTTTTTT,CASSSSSVGTGELFF
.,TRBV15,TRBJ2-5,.,TGTGCCACCAGCAGAGGTTTAGAGACCCAGTACTTC,CATSRGLETQYF
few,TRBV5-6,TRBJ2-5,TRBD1,TGTGCCAGCAGCTTCCGGGACAGGGAGACCCAGTACTTC,CASSFRDRETQYF
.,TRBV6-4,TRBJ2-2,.,TGTGCCAGCAGTGACGGGCAGACCGGGGAGCTGTTTTTT,CASSDGQTGELFF
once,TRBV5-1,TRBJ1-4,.,TGCGCCAGCAGCACCGAACCGGGAGCTGTTGCAACTAATGAAAAACTGTTTTTT,CASSTEPGAVATNEKLFF
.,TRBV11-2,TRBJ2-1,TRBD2,TGTGCCAGCAGCTTGACTAGCGGGGGGCCCAATGAGCAGTTCTTC,CASSLTSGGPNEQFF
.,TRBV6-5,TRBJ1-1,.,TGTGCCAGCAGTTATGTAGTAAAGGGTGAAGCTTTCTTT,CASSYVVKGEAFF
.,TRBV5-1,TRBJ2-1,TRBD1,TGCGCCAGCAGCTCAGAGATCGGACAGGGGAGTGGTGAGCAGTTCTTC,CASSSEIGQGSGEQFF
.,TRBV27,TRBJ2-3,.,TGTGCCAGCAGTACACTAGGGCTCACAGATACGCAGTATTTT,CASSTLGLTDTQYF
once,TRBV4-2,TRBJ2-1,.,TGTGCCAGCAGCCCCCCGTTGGCATTAAGGAATGAGCAGTTCTTC,CASSPPLALRNEQFF
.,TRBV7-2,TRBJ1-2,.,TGTGCCAGCAGCTTAGATCACGGAGCTAACTATGGCTACACCTTC,CASSLDHGANYGYTF
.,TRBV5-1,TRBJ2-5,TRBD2,TGCGCCAGCAGCTTGGGCGGGGGTAAAGAGACCCAGTACTTC,CASSLGGGKETQYF
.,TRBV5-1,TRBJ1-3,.,TGCGCCAGCAGCTTGGCGGGGGGTGATGGAAACACCATATATTTT,CASSLAGGDGNTIYF
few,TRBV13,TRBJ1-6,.,TGTGCCAGCAGCCCCTCCGGATATAATTCACCCCTCCACTTT,CASSPSGYNSPLHF
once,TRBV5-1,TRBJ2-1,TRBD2,TGCGCCAGCAGCTTGAGTCTAGCGGGGGCATACAATGAGCAGTTCTTC,CASSLSLAGAYNEQFF
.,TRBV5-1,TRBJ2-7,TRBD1,TGCGCCAGCAGCCTATGGGACAGCTCCTACGAGCAGTACTTC,CASSLWDSSYEQYF
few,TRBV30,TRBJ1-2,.,TGTGCCTGGAGGGGAGCTAAGCTGGGGGACGCTGGCTACACCTTC,CAWRGAKLGDAGYTF
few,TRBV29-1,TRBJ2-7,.,TGCAGCGTTGAAGCCGGCCAGACACGCGAGCAGTACTTC,CSVEAGQTREQYF